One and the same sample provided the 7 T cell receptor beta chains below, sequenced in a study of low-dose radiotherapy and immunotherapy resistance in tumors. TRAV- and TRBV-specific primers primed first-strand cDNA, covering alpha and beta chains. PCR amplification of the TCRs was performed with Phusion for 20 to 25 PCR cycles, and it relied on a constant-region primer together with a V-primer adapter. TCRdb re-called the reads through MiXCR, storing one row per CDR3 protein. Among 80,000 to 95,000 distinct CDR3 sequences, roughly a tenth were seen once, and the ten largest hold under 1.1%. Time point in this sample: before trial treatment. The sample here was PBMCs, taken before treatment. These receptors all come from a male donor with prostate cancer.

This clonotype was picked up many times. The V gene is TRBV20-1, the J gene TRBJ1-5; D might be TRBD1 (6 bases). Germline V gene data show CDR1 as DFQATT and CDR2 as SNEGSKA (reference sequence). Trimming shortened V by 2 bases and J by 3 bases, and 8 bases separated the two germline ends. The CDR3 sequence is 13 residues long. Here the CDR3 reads CSARTGYNQPQHF. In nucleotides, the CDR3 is TGCAGTGCTAGAACAGGGTACAATCAGCCCCAGCATTTT.

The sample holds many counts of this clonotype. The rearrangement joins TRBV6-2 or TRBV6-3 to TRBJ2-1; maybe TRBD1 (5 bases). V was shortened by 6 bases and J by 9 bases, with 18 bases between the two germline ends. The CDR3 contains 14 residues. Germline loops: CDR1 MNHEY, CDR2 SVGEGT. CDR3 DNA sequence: TGTGCCAGCAGCAAAGGACCCCAGGGTGGTGAGCAGTTCTTC. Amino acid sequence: CASSKGPQGGEQFF.

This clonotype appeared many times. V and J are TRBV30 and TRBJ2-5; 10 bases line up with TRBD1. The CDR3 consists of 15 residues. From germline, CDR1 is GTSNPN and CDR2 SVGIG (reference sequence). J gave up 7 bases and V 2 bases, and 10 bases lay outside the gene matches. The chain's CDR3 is CAWSSDRGRGVTQYF. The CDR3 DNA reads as TGTGCCTGGAGTTCCGACAGGGGGCGGGGGGTGACCCAGTACTTC.

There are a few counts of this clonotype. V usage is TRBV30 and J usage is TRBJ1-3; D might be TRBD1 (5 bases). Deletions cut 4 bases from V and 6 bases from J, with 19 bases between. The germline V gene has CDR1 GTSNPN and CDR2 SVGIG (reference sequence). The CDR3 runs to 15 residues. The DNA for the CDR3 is TGTGCCTGGACCAGAAGAGGGGCTCGGGAAAACACCATATATTTT. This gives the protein CAWTRRGARENTIYF.

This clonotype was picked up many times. CDR3 nucleotide sequence: TGTGCCATCAGTGCACAGGGGGCTGATGGCTACACCTTC. It codes for CAISAQGADGYTF. The chain employs TRBV10-3 and TRBJ1-2; TRBD1 aligns across 9 bases. The trim removed 4 bases at V and 6 bases at J, leaving 3 bases unmatched. Per the germline V gene, CDR1 is ENHRY and CDR2 is SYGVKD. The CDR3 totals 13 residues.

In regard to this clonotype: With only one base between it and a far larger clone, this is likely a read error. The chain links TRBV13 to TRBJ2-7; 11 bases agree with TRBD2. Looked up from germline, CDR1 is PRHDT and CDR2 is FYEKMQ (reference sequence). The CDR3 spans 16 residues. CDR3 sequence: CANSFRLAGGSYEQYF. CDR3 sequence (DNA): TGTGCCAACAGCTTTCGGCTAGCGGGAGGTTCCTACGAGCAGTACTTC.

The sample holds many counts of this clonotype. In nucleotides, the CDR3 is TGTGCCAGCAGCAGTTTTGAGGGTTCGAACTATGGCTACACCTTC. Translated, it gives CASSSFEGSNYGYTF. The rearrangement joins TRBV3-1 to TRBJ1-2; D remains ambiguous. V was shortened by 5 bases and J by 2 bases, with 15 bases between the two germline ends. This CDR3 contains 15 residues. Germline V lookup: CDR1 LGHDT, CDR2 YNNKEL (reference sequence).